The clone carrying this T cell receptor (beta chain) was recorded a few times. In TCRdb, the 5' RACE reads were re-called with MiXCR into one record per CDR3 protein. This table holds 300,000 to 350,000 distinct CDR3 sequences, around 15% found once. This record comes from a study of CD8 T cells in ankylosing spondylitis. Material: blood, either unsorted or a sorted T cell fraction (not recorded which). The clonotype was recovered from a male donor with ankylosing spondylitis or in good health (not recorded which).

The CDR3 loop is CAISEPLGLANDNEQFF. CDR3 sequence (DNA): TGTGCCATCAGTGAGCCCTTGGGGCTAGCGAATGATAATGAGCAGTTCTTC. The chain couples TRBV10-3 to TRBJ2-1, with D possibly matching TRBD2 (6 bases). This CDR3 is 17 amino acids long. The V gene's germline CDR1 is ENHRY and CDR2 SYGVKD. Trimming took off 2 bases at V and 7 bases at J, with 21 bases between the two ends.